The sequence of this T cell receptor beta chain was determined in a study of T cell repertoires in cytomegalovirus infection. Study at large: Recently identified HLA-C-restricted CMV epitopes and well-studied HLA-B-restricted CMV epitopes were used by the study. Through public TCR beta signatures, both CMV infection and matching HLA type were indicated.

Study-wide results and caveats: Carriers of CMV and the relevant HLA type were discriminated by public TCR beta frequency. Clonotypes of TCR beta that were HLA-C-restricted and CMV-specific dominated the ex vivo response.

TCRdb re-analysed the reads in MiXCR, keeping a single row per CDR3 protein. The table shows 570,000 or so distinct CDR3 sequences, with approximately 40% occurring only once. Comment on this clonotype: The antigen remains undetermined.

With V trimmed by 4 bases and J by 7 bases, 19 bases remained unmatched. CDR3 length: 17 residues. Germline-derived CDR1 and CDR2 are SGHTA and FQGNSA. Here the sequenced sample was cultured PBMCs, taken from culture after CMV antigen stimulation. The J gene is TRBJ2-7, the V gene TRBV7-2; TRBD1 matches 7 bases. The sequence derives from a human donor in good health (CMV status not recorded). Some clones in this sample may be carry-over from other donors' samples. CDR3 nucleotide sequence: TGTGCCAGCAGCTCCTACCCACAGGGGCCTCCTCACCCAGAGCAGTACTTC. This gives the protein CASSSYPQGPPHPEQYF.